A selection of T cell receptor beta chains follows, all from one sample in a study of regulatory T cells in long-lasting Graves disease. TCRdb re-called the multiplex PCR reads through MiXCR, storing one row per CDR3 protein. The sample holds just over 600,000 distinct CDR3 sequences, 15% to 20% seen once. These data were also reused for a study on T cells in Graves' hyperthyroidism and ophthalmopathy.

The material sequenced was peripheral blood mononuclear cells (PBMCs), taken at new diagnosis, from a patient treated with antithyroid drugs. These receptor sequences come from a woman in her thirties with Graves disease. The CDR3 runs from the conserved cysteine through the conserved F or W. A D gene is named only where the DNA matches it firmly. Size is stated for part of the rows, as once, few or many counts, or as a class when the clone is expanded.

clone_size	d_call	v_call	j_call	cdr3_nt	cdr3_aa
NA	NA	TRBV11-2	TRBJ1-6	TGTGCCAGCAGCCAAAACAGGTTGCGTAGGAATTCACCCCTCCACTTT	CASSQNRLRRNSPLHF
many	TRBD1	TRBV11-2	TRBJ1-1	TGTGCCAGCAGCCCTGTCAGGGGGATAAACACTGAAGCTTTCTTT	CASSPVRGINTEAFF
NA	TRBD2	TRBV3-1	TRBJ2-7	TGTGCCAGCAGCCAGACCGGGACTAGCGGGAGGGCCTCTCGGGAGCAGTACTTC	CASSQTGTSGRASREQYF
few	TRBD1	TRBV13	TRBJ2-7	TGTGCCAGCAGCCAGGACACAGGGGGCCCGACCTACGAGCAGTACTTC	CASSQDTGGPTYEQYF
NA	TRBD1	TRBV20-1	TRBJ1-4	TGCAGTGCTAGAGAGTTTAAGGGACAGATGGGGGAAAAACTGTTTTTT	CSAREFKGQMGEKLFF
NA	NA	TRBV20-1	TRBJ2-5	TGCAGTGCCCTGGGCCTGTACCAAGAGACCCAGTACTTC	CSALGLYQETQYF
NA	NA	TRBV9	TRBJ2-5	TGTGCCAGCAGCGCGCCCGAGTACCAAGAGACCCAGTACTTC	CASSAPEYQETQYF
many	NA	TRBV30	TRBJ2-7	TGTGCCTGGAGTGTACTAACAGGGAACGAGCAGTACTTC	CAWSVLTGNEQYF
NA	NA	TRBV5-1	TRBJ1-5	TGCGCCAGCAGCTTGGCCGGGGAAGGGCAGCCCCAGCATTTT	CASSLAGEGQPQHF
NA	NA	TRBV5-6	TRBJ1-1	TGTGCCAGCAGTCAAGGGAGTCGCACTGAAGCTTTCTTT	CASSQGSRTEAFF
few	TRBD2	TRBV29-1	TRBJ2-3	TGCAGCGTTATAGGACTAGTCGCCCCTTTAGATACGCAGTATTTT	CSVIGLVAPLDTQYF
NA	TRBD2	TRBV30	TRBJ2-3	TGTGCCTGGAGTGTAGCGGGAGGTTGGACAGATACGCAGTATTTT	CAWSVAGGWTDTQYF
many	TRBD2	TRBV10-3	TRBJ2-1	TGTGCCATCAGTGAGCGACCTGTGGGACTAGCGGGAGTGAATGAGCAGTTCTTC	CAISERPVGLAGVNEQFF
many	TRBD1	TRBV7-2	TRBJ2-7	TGTGCCAGCAGCTTACTACCGGGACAGGGTAAAGAGCAGTACTTC	CASSLLPGQGKEQYF
many	TRBD1	TRBV12-3/TRBV12-4	TRBJ2-7	TGTGCCAGCACCACCCAGACAGGGTTTAACTACGAGCAGTACTTC	CASTTQTGFNYEQYF
NA	NA	TRBV6-9	TRBJ1-3	TGTGCCAGCAGTTACACCGACAGGACCCCTGGAAACACCATATATTTT	CASSYTDRTPGNTIYF
many	NA	TRBV3-1	TRBJ2-7	TGTGCCAGCAGCCCTGGGGCGGACTCCTACGAGCAGTACTTC	CASSPGADSYEQYF
few	NA	TRBV10-3	TRBJ2-7	TGTGCCACCACCGCGACAGTCTCCTCCTACGAGCAGTACTTC	CATTATVSSYEQYF
many	NA	TRBV7-9	TRBJ2-2	TGTGCCAGCACATACCCCATTGGGACGGGTACCGGGGAGCTGTTTTTT	CASTYPIGTGTGELFF
NA	NA	TRBV24-1	TRBJ2-7	TGTGCCACCTCAAGCGGGTTCTCCTACGAGCAGTACTTC	CATSSGFSYEQYF
NA	TRBD2	TRBV20-1	TRBJ2-3	TGCAGTGCTCCTAATGGGCGGGAGGGTACAGATACGCAGTATTTT	CSAPNGREGTDTQYF
NA	NA	TRBV19	TRBJ1-1	TGTGCCAGTATCGAGGGAACTGAAGCTTTCTTT	CASIEGTEAFF
many	NA	TRBV6-1	TRBJ2-5	TGTGCCAGCAGCCCCTCTACCGGGACCGTAGCGACCCAGTACTTC	CASSPSTGTVATQYF
many	NA	TRBV28	TRBJ2-7	TGTGCCAGCAGCCACACGTCCGGGACACTTTACGAGCAGTACTTC	CASSHTSGTLYEQYF
many	NA	TRBV28	TRBJ2-5	TGTGCCAGCAGTTGGAGGGAGGGGGATGATAACCAAGAGACCCAGTACTTC	CASSWREGDDNQETQYF
many	TRBD1	TRBV28	TRBJ1-2	TGTGCCAGCAGGCGGACAGGGGGCCTGGCCTATGGCTACACCTTC	CASRRTGGLAYGYTF
few	NA	TRBV30	TRBJ1-3	TGTGCCTGGAGTCTGATCTCTGGAAACACCATATATTTT	CAWSLISGNTIYF
NA	NA	TRBV7-9	TRBJ1-4	TGTGCCAGCAGCTTGTTGATTAATGAAAAACTGTTTTTT	CASSLLINEKLFF
NA	NA	TRBV7-2	TRBJ2-7	TGTGCCAGCAGACCCGGGGCACGGACCTACGAGCAGTACTTC	CASRPGARTYEQYF
many	NA	TRBV28	TRBJ1-5	TGTGCCAGCAGTTTACTGTGGCAGCCCCAGCATTTT	CASSLLWQPQHF
NA	TRBD2	TRBV7-2	TRBJ2-5	TGTGCCAGCAGCCCCCTAGCGGGAGGGGATCGAAAAGAGACCCAGTACTTC	CASSPLAGGDRKETQYF
many	NA	TRBV28	TRBJ1-2	TGTGCCAGCAGTTTCCGGGGGCGCGGTTTCTATGGCTACACCTTC	CASSFRGRGFYGYTF
many	NA	TRBV28	TRBJ2-7	TGTGCCAGCAGCTCGGGCCCTTACGAGCAGTACTTC	CASSSGPYEQYF
few	TRBD1	TRBV25-1	TRBJ2-1	TGTGCCAGCAGTGTATTGGGACAGGGGAGGGACGATGAGCAGTTCTTC	CASSVLGQGRDDEQFF
NA	NA	TRBV28	TRBJ1-1	TGTGCCAGCGGTCACGGGCGGGGGAACACTGAAGCTTTCTTT	CASGHGRGNTEAFF
many	TRBD2	TRBV2	TRBJ2-1	TGTGCCAGCAGTGAAGTCGGGAGGGCCCCTTACAATGAGCAGTTCTTC	CASSEVGRAPYNEQFF
few	NA	TRBV28	TRBJ1-5	TGTGCCAGCAGTCTTGGTGCAGGAGACAATCAGCCCCAGCATTTT	CASSLGAGDNQPQHF
many	NA	TRBV28	TRBJ2-3	TGTGCCAGCAGTTTATTATTCCGGGACGGTAGCACAGATACGCAGTATTTT	CASSLLFRDGSTDTQYF
NA	TRBD1	TRBV18	TRBJ2-1	TGTGCCAGCTCACCACTTAGGACAGGGGTGAGCTCCTACAATGAGCAGTTCTTC	CASSPLRTGVSSYNEQFF
NA	NA	TRBV7-9	TRBJ2-1	TGTGCCAGCAGCGCACCCCGGGGTAGCGGCTACAATGAGCAGTTCTTC	CASSAPRGSGYNEQFF
few	NA	TRBV29-1	TRBJ2-3	TGCAGCGTTGAAGATCCCCGTAGGGTTGATACGCAGTATTTT	CSVEDPRRVDTQYF
few	NA	TRBV15	TRBJ1-3	TGTGCCACCAGCAAAAGGTCAGGGAGTCCTGGAAACACCATATATTTT	CATSKRSGSPGNTIYF
NA	NA	TRBV20-1	TRBJ2-2	TGCAGTGCTATTTTCAACGCGAACACCGGGGAGCTGTTTTTT	CSAIFNANTGELFF
many	NA	TRBV28	TRBJ1-5	TGTGCCAGCAGTTTAGGACAGCTTGGTCAGCCCCAGCATTTT	CASSLGQLGQPQHF
NA	NA	TRBV18	TRBJ2-3	TGTGCCAGCTCACCCCAGGGGAAAGGCACAGATACGCAGTATTTT	CASSPQGKGTDTQYF
NA	NA	TRBV18	TRBJ1-1	TGTGCCAGCTCCCCGGGGAGGGGAGGGAACACTGAAGCTTTCTTT	CASSPGRGGNTEAFF
NA	TRBD1	TRBV6-2/TRBV6-3	TRBJ1-5	TGTGCCAGCAGTGAAGCGACAGGGGGAGGGGCCGAGAGTCAGCCCCAGCATTTT	CASSEATGGGAESQPQHF
NA	TRBD1	TRBV19	TRBJ1-6	TGTGCCAGTAGTAGGTACAGGGGAGATTCACCCCTCCACTTT	CASSRYRGDSPLHF
many	TRBD2	TRBV6-2/TRBV6-3	TRBJ2-5	TGTGCCAGCGGGTTTGTAGCGGGAGAGGATGGGACCCAGTACTTC	CASGFVAGEDGTQYF
few	TRBD2	TRBV7-9	TRBJ2-5	TGTGCCAGCAGCCCCACAGCGGGAGGGTTAGAGACCCAGTACTTC	CASSPTAGGLETQYF
many	TRBD2	TRBV3-1	TRBJ2-7	TGTGCCAGCAGCCAAGTTGCGGGAGCCTACGAGCAGTACTTC	CASSQVAGAYEQYF
once	TRBD1	TRBV4-1	TRBJ1-5	TGCGCCAGCAGCCAACCGGGACAGATCAATCAGCCCCAGCATTTT	CASSQPGQINQPQHF
many	NA	TRBV2	TRBJ2-1	TGTGCCAGCAGCCGAGGACAAATTGCGGGTGAGCAGTTCTTC	CASSRGQIAGEQFF
NA	NA	TRBV12-3/TRBV12-4	TRBJ2-5	TGTGCCAGCAGTCCCCCAGGGACTCTCGACCAGTACTTC	CASSPPGTLDQYF